This note documents a single T cell receptor (beta chain) sequence. Trimming stripped 6 bases from V and 7 bases from J, with 13 bases between. The CDR3 loop spans 13 amino acids. Germline lookup yields CDR1 MRHNA and CDR2 SNTAGT. This specimen belongs to a study of blood T cell repertoires in COVID-19. Only in-frame clones appear in the TCRdb table, and some are missing; sequencing was by immunoSEQ multiplex PCR. The sample lists approximately 270,000 clones; 75% to 90% were seen once. The material sequenced was peripheral blood. J is TRBJ1-5 and V is TRBV6-4, with D possibly being TRBD1 (5 bases). This receptor was obtained from a man aged 50-59 years with acute or convalescent COVID-19. The CDR3: CASSRQWGQPQHF. For the CDR3, the DNA is TGTGCCAGCAGCCGACAGTGGGGCCAGCCCCAGCATTTT.